The clone carrying this TCR beta chain was counted ten times or more. Its target is not known. Germline CDR1 reads GTSNPN; CDR2 reads SVGIG (reference sequence). Trimming removed 5 bases from V and 0 bases from J, with 5 bases in between. This CDR3 is 12 amino acids long. The sample comes from a study of T cells in Graves' hyperthyroidism and ophthalmopathy. Study-level findings and limits: Ophthalmopathy was separated from stable hyperthyroidism by a 13 V-J model.

The authors obtained PBMCs from roughly 9.7 ml of fresh peripheral blood. The investigators amplified TCR beta CDR3 regions from RNA transcripts. HTBI primers were the set used in a first-round RT-PCR of the TCR CDR3. Using its own MiXCR run on the multiplex PCR reads, TCRdb lists one record per CDR3 protein. This table has about 620,000 distinct CDR3 sequences, 16% appearing once. The clonotype originates from a woman aged 30 to 39 with Graves' hyperthyroidism. Input material: blood. The V call is TRBV30, the J call TRBJ1-5; no firm D call. CDR3 nucleotides: TGTGCCTGGGCAGATAGCAATCAGCCCCAGCATTTT. This gives the protein CAWADSNQPQHF.